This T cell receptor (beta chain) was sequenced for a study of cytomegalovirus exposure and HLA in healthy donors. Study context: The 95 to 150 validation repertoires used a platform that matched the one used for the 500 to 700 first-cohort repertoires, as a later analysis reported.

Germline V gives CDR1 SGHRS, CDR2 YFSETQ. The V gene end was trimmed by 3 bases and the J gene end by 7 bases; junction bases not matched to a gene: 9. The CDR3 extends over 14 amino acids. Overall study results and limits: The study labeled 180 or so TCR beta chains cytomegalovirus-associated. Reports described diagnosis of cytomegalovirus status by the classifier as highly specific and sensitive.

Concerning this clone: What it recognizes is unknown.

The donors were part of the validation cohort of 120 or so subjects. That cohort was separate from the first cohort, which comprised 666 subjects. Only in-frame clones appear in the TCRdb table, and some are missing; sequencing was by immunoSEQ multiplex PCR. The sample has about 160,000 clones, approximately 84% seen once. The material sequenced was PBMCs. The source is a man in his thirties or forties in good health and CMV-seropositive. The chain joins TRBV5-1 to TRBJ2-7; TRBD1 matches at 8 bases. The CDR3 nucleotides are TGCGCCAGCAGCTCACGACAGGGGCCGGGGGAGCAGTACTTC. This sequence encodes CASSSRQGPGEQYF.